One and the same sample provided the 20 T cell receptor beta chains below, sequenced in a study of response to subunit inactivated influenza vaccine. MiXCR was run by TCRdb on the RT-PCR reads, yielding one entry per CDR3 protein. The sample records 700,000 to 900,000 distinct CDR3 sequences, 21% being singletons. The sequenced sample was PBMCs from blood, obtained 5 to 6 days after vaccination. These TCRs come from a man aged 45-65 years who received an inactivated influenza vaccine.

This clonotype appeared many times. The junction and the germline gene differ at one end; a read error may be behind it. This chain connects TRBV5-1 to TRBJ2-3; D call uncertain. Germline assignment: CDR1 SGHRS and CDR2 YFSETQ. The CDR3 loop spans 14 amino acids. As DNA, the CDR3 is TGTGCCAGCAGCTTAGGATCCGGCACAGATACGCAGTATTTT. It translates to CASSLGSGTDTQYF.

V usage is TRBV3-1 and J usage is TRBJ1-1; tentatively, D is TRBD1 (6 bases). The CDR3 length is 20 residues. Germline loops: CDR1 LGHDT, CDR2 YNNKEL (reference sequence). Trimming removed 10 bases from V and 1 base from J, with 34 bases in between. The CDR3 spells CATCKQVQGYNAAGNTEAFF. In DNA, the CDR3 is TGTGCCACCTGCAAGCAGGTCCAGGGGTATAATGCTGCGGGGAACACTGAAGCTTTCTTT.

The chain uses TRBV11-1 and TRBJ2-1; TRBD2 matches 13 bases. J lost 0 bases, V lost 4 bases, and 9 bases had no gene match. Looked up from germline, CDR1 is SGHAT and CDR2 is FQDESV (reference sequence). The length of the CDR3 is 19 residues. The CDR3 DNA is TGTGCCAGCAGCTCACCAGGACTAGCGGGAGTTGGCTCCTACAATGAGCAGTTCTTC. This sequence encodes CASSSPGLAGVGSYNEQFF.

There are many counts of this clonotype. The chain links TRBV7-8 to TRBJ2-2, with TRBD2 identical over 11 bases. This CDR3 comprises 15 residues. V shed 5 bases, J shed 4 bases, and the junction held 3 bases outside the gene matches. The germline CDR1 and CDR2 sequences are SGHVS and FQNEAQ. This chain's CDR3 is CASSLGTSGTGELFF. CDR3 in DNA: TGTGCCAGCAGCCTGGGGACTAGCGGCACCGGGGAGCTGTTTTTT.

The chain combines TRBV19 with TRBJ2-7, with 7 bases that match TRBD1. Germline-derived CDR1 and CDR2 are LNHDA and SQIVND (reference sequence). The CDR3 runs 13 residues. V was pared by 8 bases and J by 2 bases, with 6 bases of the junction left unmatched. DNA of the CDR3: TGTGCCAGTTCTGTGGGACAGACCTACGAGCAGTACTTC. It encodes CASSVGQTYEQYF.

This chain joins TRBV7-2 and TRBJ1-5; TRBD1 is a possible D gene (6 bases). The CDR3 has 14 amino acids. Germline-derived CDR1 and CDR2 are SGHTA and FQGNSA. Deletions cut 5 bases from V and 7 bases from J, with 15 bases between. CDR3 DNA: TGTGCCAGCAGCCCAGAGGGGGGGAGGCAGCCCCAGCATTTT. Its protein product is CASSPEGGRQPQHF.

This chain uses TRBV27 with TRBJ2-2; TRBD2 agrees at 12 bases. The V segment lost 7 bases and the J segment 6 bases; nucleotides outside the gene matches: 6. Germline loops: CDR1 MNHEY, CDR2 SMNVEV (reference sequence). The CDR3 has 15 residues. Here the CDR3 DNA reads TGTGCCAGCACCCAGACTAGCGGGAGTTCCGGGGAGCTGTTTTTT. Protein sequence: CASTQTSGSSGELFF.

The chain joins TRBV7-2 to TRBJ1-2; TRBD1 matches 8 bases. CDR1 is SGHTA and CDR2 is FQGNSA in the germline V gene. The trim removed 5 bases at V and 7 bases at J, leaving 15 bases unmatched. The CDR3 has 16 residues. CDR3 amino acids: CASSPSLPRTGSGYTF. As DNA, the CDR3 is TGTGCCAGCAGCCCCAGTCTTCCCAGGACAGGGAGTGGCTACACCTTC.

This clonotype was picked up a small number of times. Mismatch with germline at one junction end may stem from a read error. The chain links TRBV5-6 to TRBJ2-2; 7 nucleotides match TRBD1. This CDR3 is 18 amino acids long. Per germline, CDR1 SGHDT and CDR2 YYEEEE. CDR3 DNA sequence: TGTGCTAGCAGCCAAACCGGGACAGCGTACGGCAAATCCGGGGAGCTGTTTTTT. Translated: CASSQTGTAYGKSGELFF.

V and J are TRBV5-1 and TRBJ2-3; D is perhaps TRBD1 or TRBD2 (6 bases each). This CDR3 region has 17 residues. Per the germline V gene, CDR1 is SGHRS and CDR2 is YFSETQ. V shed 4 bases and J shed 0 bases, with 18 bases lying between them. The CDR3 sequence is CASSPGDILSSTDTQYF. The CDR3 DNA reads as TGCGCCAGCAGCCCGGGGGACATACTATCAAGCACAGATACGCAGTATTTT.

This clonotype was counted only a few times. This chain joins TRBV6-2 or TRBV6-3 and TRBJ2-1, with a possible D match to TRBD2 (6 bases). Between the trimmed V and J ends, which lost 5 bases and 9 bases, there was a span of 20 bases. The CDR3 sequence is 15 residues long. Germline V gene data show CDR1 as MNHEY and CDR2 as SVGEGT. The DNA for the CDR3 is TGTGCCAGCAGTGACCATCTAGGGACTCCTGCTGAGCAGTTCTTC. The encoded protein is CASSDHLGTPAEQFF.

The rearrangement uses TRBV6-5 and TRBJ2-3; a weak D match, TRBD1 (5 bases). This CDR3 has 13 residues. V dropped 0 bases and J dropped 10 bases, with 11 bases sitting between them. Germline assignment: CDR1 MNHEY and CDR2 SVGAGI. CDR3 region: CASSYSKLGPQYF. The CDR3 DNA follows: TGTGCCAGCAGTTACTCGAAGCTGGGGCCGCAGTATTTT.

This clonotype was detected ten times or more. The chain combines TRBV6-2 or TRBV6-3 with TRBJ1-5, with D uncertain. Trimming cost V 7 bases and J 6 bases, with 25 bases left between them. Germline V gene lookup returns CDR1 MNHEY and CDR2 SVGEGT. This CDR3 contains 17 residues. The CDR3 sequence is CASTSPSGQTPGQPQHF. DNA of the CDR3: TGTGCCAGCACCTCACCTAGTGGGCAGACCCCCGGTCAGCCCCAGCATTTT.

The chain has TRBV30 and TRBJ2-5; either TRBD1 or TRBD2 may supply D (5 bases each). With 0 bases removed from V and 3 bases from J, the gap between germline ends came to 11 bases. Germline loops: CDR1 GTSNPN, CDR2 SVGIG (reference sequence). The length of the CDR3 is 14 residues. This CDR3 reads CAWSVGGTEETQYF. Here the CDR3 DNA reads TGTGCCTGGAGTGTTGGGGGAACCGAAGAGACCCAGTACTTC.

The rearrangement joins TRBV7-9 to TRBJ2-1; tentative D call: TRBD1 (7 bases). The CDR3 covers 14 residues. CDR1 SEHNR and CDR2 FQNEAQ come from the germline V gene (reference sequence). The V end was cut by 8 bases, the J end by 5 bases, with 16 bases between. This CDR3 reads CASVAGQTNNEQFF. The CDR3 DNA is TGTGCCAGCGTCGCGGGACAGACAAACAATGAGCAGTTCTTC.

Only a few counts were recorded for this clonotype. This sequence joins TRBV4-3 and TRBJ1-3, with D possibly matching TRBD1 (5 bases). V was cut by 0 bases and J by 0 bases, with 9 bases left in between. Germline CDR1 is LGHNA and CDR2 is YSLEER. The CDR3 consists of 16 residues. The CDR3 protein is CASSQETGLSGNTIYF. Written as DNA, the CDR3 is TGCGCCAGCAGCCAAGAAACAGGCCTCTCTGGAAACACCATATATTTT.

In its sample, this clonotype was seen a few times. This chain uses TRBV6-1 with TRBJ2-1, with D tentatively TRBD1 (6 bases). Germline CDR1 is MNHNS and CDR2 is SASEGT. This CDR3 is built from 14 residues. V lost 6 bases to trimming and J lost 10 bases, with 19 bases between them. Here the CDR3 DNA reads TGTGCCAGCAGAGGGGTCCTCAGGGGAATAGAGCAGTTCTTC. Translating it yields CASRGVLRGIEQFF.

This clonotype was seen a few times. V and J are TRBV27 and TRBJ2-1; 9 nucleotides align to TRBD1. V lost 5 bases and J lost 4; bases outside the gene matches: 12. The CDR3 length is 17 residues. Germline loops: CDR1 MNHEY, CDR2 SMNVEV (reference sequence). In DNA, the CDR3 is TGTGCCAGCAGTCCCCAATGGACAGGGGACATATACAATGAGCAGTTCTTC. Amino acid sequence: CASSPQWTGDIYNEQFF.

This clonotype was recorded a few times. This rearrangement joins TRBV30 to TRBJ2-7, with D perhaps matching TRBD1 (5 bases). V was trimmed by 2 bases and J by 0 bases, leaving 14 bases between them. This CDR3 has 15 amino acids. Germline V gives CDR1 GTSNPN, CDR2 SVGIG (reference sequence). The CDR3 DNA follows: TGTGCCTGGAGTATTTGGCTCCAGGGCTCCTACGAGCAGTACTTC. Residues: CAWSIWLQGSYEQYF.

This clonotype was counted many times. This chain connects TRBV20-1 to TRBJ1-1; 8 positions match TRBD1. The CDR3 loop spans 13 amino acids. Trimming took 6 bases from V and 3 from J; bases not matched to a gene: 6. Germline-derived CDR1 and CDR2 are DFQATT and SNEGSKA (reference sequence). The DNA for the CDR3 is TGCAGTGCCTGGGCAGGGGGCTACACTGAAGCTTTCTTT. Amino acid sequence: CSAWAGGYTEAFF.